The clone carrying this T cell receptor (beta chain) showed up just once. The data were obtained in a study of blood T cell repertoires in COVID-19. Turning to the study itself: The samples span acute and convalescent COVID-19 from the United States, Italy and Spain.

The table came from immunoSEQ multiplex PCR; TCRdb's copy has only in-frame clones and leaves some out. The sample lists a few hundred thousand clones; around 87% were seen once. V lost 0 bases to trimming and J lost 5 bases; unmatched junction nucleotides: 11. The CDR3 loop spans 17 amino acids. Germline V gives CDR1 LGHDT, CDR2 YNNKEL (reference sequence). The specimen was peripheral blood. This sequence originates from a woman aged 55-69 years with COVID-19, enrolled during active disease. The genes are TRBV3-1 (or the pseudogene TRBV3-2) and TRBJ2-3; 7 nucleotides match TRBD1. The CDR3 coding sequence is TGTGCCAGCAGCCAAGATCGTGGTACAGGGGTGGAAGATACGCAGTATTTT. This translates into CASSQDRGTGVEDTQYF.